This TCR beta chain was recovered during a study of blood T cell repertoires in COVID-19. Study background: Some COVID-19 samples were acute and others convalescent; all came from the United States, Italy and Spain. Sources were T cells, B-cell-depleted T cells, or PBMCs; the material itself was cDNA or gDNA.

Original analysis: The authors estimated nucleated cell counts from reference gene primer amplification. Using immunoSEQ multiplex PCR, the repertoire was profiled, and TCRdb retains in-frame clones only, with some absent. V and J calls and clone size are those listed in that table; D and trimming were worked out from the DNA. The data contain around 220,000 clones, 70% to 90% of them singletons. The germline CDR1 and CDR2 sequences are SGHTA and FQGNSA. Trimming at V came to 5 bases and at J to 4 bases, leaving 10 bases not matched to a gene. The CDR3 has 15 residues. This clonotype was obtained from a woman of 80 years or more with acute or convalescent COVID-19. The sample comprised peripheral blood. The chain uses TRBV7-2 and TRBJ1-2; TRBD1 agrees at 7 bases. Here the CDR3 DNA reads TGTGCCAGCAGCCTCTATCAGGGGGAAGGCTATGGCTACACCTTC. As protein: CASSLYQGEGYGYTF.